This passage covers 5 T cell receptor beta chains from one sample sequenced in a study of CD8 T cell repertoires and HIV-1 epitope variants. No antigen is known for these receptors. TCRdb keeps only in-frame clones here, not all; method: immunoSEQ multiplex PCR. The data show under 4,000 clones, around 64% seen once. The specimen was cultured CD8+ T cells derived from PBMCs. The source is a male donor with HIV.

The chain combines TRBV19 with TRBJ2-1, with 8 bases fitting TRBD2. This CDR3 contains 15 residues. Germline CDR1 is LNHDA and CDR2 is SQIVND (reference sequence). V lost 1 base to trimming and J lost 8 bases; unmatched junction nucleotides: 7. CDR3 loop: CASSIGGSGNDEQFF. The CDR3, as DNA: TGTGCCAGTAGTATAGGGGGTAGCGGGAACGATGAGCAGTTCTTC.

The chain links TRBV27 to TRBJ1-1; TRBD1 might be the D (5 bases). CDR3 length: 13 amino acids. With 8 bases removed from V and 4 bases from J, the gap between germline ends came to 14 bases. Germline CDR1 is MNHEY and CDR2 is SMNVEV (reference sequence). The CDR3 DNA sequence: TGTGCCAGCCGCGGGGGGTGGGGCACTGAAGCTTTCTTT. Translating gives CASRGGWGTEAFF.

V usage is TRBV13 and J usage is TRBJ2-7, with D unclear. CDR1 PRHDT and CDR2 FYEKMQ come from the germline V gene (reference sequence). This CDR3 contains 18 residues. V was clipped by 3 bases and J by 0 bases, with 21 bases between them. The CDR3 reads CASSFNPLPRSFSYEQYF. The CDR3 DNA sequence: TGTGCCAGCAGCTTTAACCCCTTACCACGCAGCTTCTCCTACGAGCAGTACTTC.

This sequence joins TRBV19 and TRBJ1-2; TRBD1 is a possible D gene (6 bases). V gave up 10 bases and J gave up 6 bases, with 24 bases separating them. CDR1 is LNHDA and CDR2 is SQIVND in the germline V gene (reference sequence). The CDR3 spans 15 residues. The DNA for the CDR3 is TGTGCCACCCGGGCCGGGACACTAAAAGGGGATGGCTACACCTTC. Translation: CATRAGTLKGDGYTF. Variable domain in full (rest from reference TRBV19 and TRBJ1-2): DGGITQSPKYLFRKEGQNVTLSCEQNLNHDAMYWYRQDPGQGLRLIYYSQIVNDFQKGDIAEGYSVSREKKESFPLTVTSAQKNPTAFYLCATRAGTLKGDGYTFGSGTRLTVV.

This chain links TRBV7-8 with TRBJ1-1; possibly TRBD1 for D (5 bases). The CDR3 runs 15 residues. Germline V gives CDR1 SGHVS, CDR2 FQNEAQ. V shed 2 bases and J shed 1 base, with 11 bases lying between them. The CDR3 sequence is CASSLSRDGNTEAFF. The CDR3 region has the DNA TGTGCCAGCAGCTTATCCCGGGACGGGAACACTGAAGCTTTCTTT.